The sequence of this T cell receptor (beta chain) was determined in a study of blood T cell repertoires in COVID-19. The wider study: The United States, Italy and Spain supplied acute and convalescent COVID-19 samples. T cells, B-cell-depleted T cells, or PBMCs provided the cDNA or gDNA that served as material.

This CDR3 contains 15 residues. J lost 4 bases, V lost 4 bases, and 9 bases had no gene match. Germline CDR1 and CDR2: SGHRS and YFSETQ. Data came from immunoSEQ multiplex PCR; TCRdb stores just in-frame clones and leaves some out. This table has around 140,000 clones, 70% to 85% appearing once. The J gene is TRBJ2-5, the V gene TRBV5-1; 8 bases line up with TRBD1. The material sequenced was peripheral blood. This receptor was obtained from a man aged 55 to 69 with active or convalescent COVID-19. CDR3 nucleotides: TGCGCCAGCAGCCCAAAACAGGGGGTTGCAGAGACCCAGTACTTC. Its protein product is CASSPKQGVAETQYF.